These 29 T cell receptor beta chains were all obtained from the same sample, sequenced in a study of cytomegalovirus exposure and HLA in healthy donors. 13 Jbeta primers and 60 Vbeta primers were used for the PCR. The data were produced by immunoSEQ multiplex PCR, yet TCRdb's version contains in-frame clones alone and is incomplete. The data show approximately 170,000 clones, approximately 80% seen once. Sequencing was done on a sample of PBMCs. The source of these receptors is a woman aged 45-59 years in good health and CMV-seropositive.

The V and J genes are TRBV21-1 and TRBJ2-1; no check of the table's D call, TRBD1, against the DNA was made. TRBV21-1 is a pseudogene. This CDR3 comprises 16 residues. The DNA for the CDR3 is TGTGCCAGCAGCAAAAAGCGCACAGGGAATTACAATGAGCAGTTCTTC. This translates into CASSKKRTGNYNEQFF.

V is TRBV10-3 and J is TRBJ1-4; D remains ambiguous. The CDR3 loop spans 12 amino acids. Trimming took 4 bases from V and 8 from J, leaving 8 bases between them. Germline V gene lookup returns CDR1 ENHRY and CDR2 SYGVKD. The CDR3 loop is CAISVTLEKLFF. CDR3 bases: TGTGCCATCAGTGTTACGCTAGAAAAACTGTTTTTT.

The chain has TRBV5-1 and TRBJ2-6; no reliable D call. The germline V gene has CDR1 SGHRS and CDR2 YFSETQ. Trimming took off 0 bases at V and 4 bases at J, with 11 bases between the two ends. The CDR3 length is 16 residues. The CDR3 loop is CASSLAGVSGANVLTF. The CDR3 DNA reads as TGCGCCAGCAGCTTGGCCGGAGTTTCCGGGGCCAACGTCCTGACTTTC.

The CDR3 coding sequence is TGCGCCAGCAGCCAACAGACAGGGGGGGGTGGCTATGGCTACACCTTC. It translates to CASSQQTGGGGYGYTF. This chain uses TRBV4-1 with TRBJ1-2; 9 bases fit TRBD1. From germline, CDR1 is MGHRA and CDR2 YSYEKL. The CDR3 consists of 16 residues. After removal of 2 bases from V and 4 bases from J, the junction contained 8 bases not matched to a gene.

The chain recombines TRBV7-2 with TRBJ1-4, with D uncertain. This CDR3 is built from 14 residues. V dropped 2 bases and J dropped 2 bases, with 6 bases sitting between them. CDR1 SGHTA and CDR2 FQGNSA come from the germline V gene. Written as DNA, the CDR3 is TGTGCCAGCAGCTTAATGAGGACTAATGAAAAACTGTTTTTT. It encodes CASSLMRTNEKLFF.

This clone was detected only a few times. The CDR3 region has the DNA TGTGCCAGCAACTACAGGGGGCAAGCCTACGAGCAGTACTTC. It specifies CASNYRGQAYEQYF. This chain uses TRBV11-2 with TRBJ2-7; 9 bases fit TRBD1. The V segment lost 7 bases and the J segment 2 bases; nucleotides outside the gene matches: 6. There are 14 residues in the CDR3. Germline-derived CDR1 and CDR2 are SGHAT and FQNNGV. Based on the CDR3 plus reference TRBV11-2 and TRBJ2-7, the full variable domain is EAGVAQSPRYKIIEKRQSVAFWCNPISGHATLYWYQQILGQGPKLLIQFQNNGVVDDSQLPKDRFSAERLKGVDSTLKIQPAKLEDSAVYLCASNYRGQAYEQYFGPGTRLTVT.

The CDR3 reads CASGLAGASTDTQYF. CDR3 coding DNA: TGTGCTAGTGGACTAGCGGGAGCTAGCACAGATACGCAGTATTTT. The chain uses TRBV12-5 and TRBJ2-3; 11 bases line up with TRBD2. The V and J ends lost 6 bases and 0 bases, in that order; junction bases with no gene match: 2. Germline CDR1 is LGHNT and CDR2 is FRNRAP. This CDR3 is 15 amino acids long.

This chain links TRBV4-2 with TRBJ1-1; 8 bases match TRBD1. V shed 5 bases, J shed 0 bases, and the junction held 5 bases outside the gene matches. This CDR3 is built from 15 residues. CDR1 is LGHNA, CDR2 YNFKEQ, per germline. The CDR3 DNA follows: TGTGCCAGCAGCTACAGACAGGGGATGAACACTGAAGCTTTCTTT. It is translated as CASSYRQGMNTEAFF.

The CDR3 spells CASSSNAATYEQYF. CDR3 DNA: TGTGCCAGCAGCTCCAATGCGGCCACCTACGAGCAGTACTTC. J is TRBJ2-7 and V is TRBV5-4; D unresolved. Trimming removed 3 bases at V and 2 bases at J, with 12 bases between. Germline CDR1 and CDR2: SGHNT and YYREEE (reference sequence). There are 14 residues in the CDR3.

The chain couples TRBV2 to TRBJ2-7, with D perhaps TRBD1 (6 bases). Germline CDR1 reads SNHLY; CDR2 reads FYNNEI. The CDR3 runs to 13 residues. Trimming stripped 6 bases from V and 6 bases from J, with 15 bases between. The CDR3 region has the DNA TGTGCCAGCAGGGAGGACAGAGTAGGCGAGCAGTACTTC. Translating gives CASREDRVGEQYF.

This sequence joins TRBV5-1 and TRBJ2-5; 9 bases map to TRBD2. Germline trimming cut 1 base from V and 2 bases from J; bases unmatched to any gene: 6. There are 16 residues in the CDR3. Looked up from germline, CDR1 is SGHRS and CDR2 is YFSETQ. The CDR3 is CASSLLRGGQQETQYF. The CDR3 nucleotides are TGCGCCAGCAGCTTGCTGCGGGGGGGCCAACAAGAGACCCAGTACTTC.

Here the CDR3 reads CAWSTGTGNGYTF. For the CDR3, the DNA is TGTGCCTGGAGTACTGGGACAGGGAATGGCTACACCTTC. The chain joins TRBV30 to TRBJ1-2; 9 bases are shared with TRBD1. Germline loops: CDR1 GTSNPN, CDR2 SVGIG (reference sequence). V lost 2 bases and J lost 6; bases outside the gene matches: 4. This CDR3 comprises 13 residues.

V gene TRBV18 combines with J gene TRBJ2-3; D might be TRBD1 (6 bases). The CDR3 consists of 15 residues. Trimming removed 5 bases at V and 0 bases at J, with 12 bases between. Germline assignment: CDR1 KGHSH and CDR2 LQKENI. CDR3 residues: CASSDQGYSTDTQYF. CDR3 DNA: TGTGCCAGCTCAGACCAGGGGTATAGCACAGATACGCAGTATTTT.

The CDR3: CSVGFGGTEAFF. CDR3 nucleotides: TGCAGCGTTGGGTTCGGGGGCACTGAAGCTTTCTTT. The chain couples TRBV29-1 to TRBJ1-1; D might be TRBD1 (5 bases). V was shortened by 4 bases and J by 4 bases, with 10 bases between the two germline ends. The CDR3 sequence is 12 residues long. Germline CDR1 is SQVTM and CDR2 is ANQGSEA.

V and J are TRBV10-1 and TRBJ1-2; TRBD1 is a possible D gene (6 bases). Germline-derived CDR1 and CDR2 are WNHNN and SYGVQD (reference sequence). The CDR3 is 14 residues long. The germline V and J ends were trimmed by 0 bases and 2 bases, with 7 bases remaining between them. CDR3 sequence (DNA): TGCGCCAGCAGTGAGTCCGGACAGAACTATGGCTACACCTTC. Its translation: CASSESGQNYGYTF.

The chain joins TRBV30 to TRBJ1-6; D not certain. CDR1 is GTSNPN and CDR2 is SVGIG in the germline V gene (reference sequence). V was clipped by 5 bases and J by 0 bases, with 8 bases between them. There are 14 residues in the CDR3. The CDR3 loop reads CAWLQSSYNSPLHF. For the CDR3, the DNA is TGTGCCTGGTTACAGAGCTCCTATAATTCACCCCTCCACTTT.

About this clone itself: A junction end diverges from the germline sequence, so it may reflect a read error. The V and J genes are TRBV7-9 and TRBJ1-3; perhaps TRBD1 as D (6 bases). The V gene's germline CDR1 is SEHNR and CDR2 FQNEAQ (reference sequence). The CDR3 runs 16 residues. CDR3 in amino acids: CSSSLGGRGAGNTIYF. The CDR3 DNA follows: TGTTCCAGCAGCTTAGGGGGAAGGGGCGCTGGAAACACCATATATTTT.

The chain's CDR3 is CASSDSTSGDYNEQFF. The CDR3 DNA sequence: TGTGCCAGCAGTGACTCCACTAGCGGGGATTACAATGAGCAGTTCTTC. This chain links TRBV6-4 with TRBJ2-1; the match to TRBD2 covers 10 bases. This CDR3 contains 16 residues. The germline V gene has CDR1 MRHNA and CDR2 SNTAGT. J was trimmed by 4 bases and V by 0 bases; bases with no gene match: 3.

The chain uses TRBV25-1 and TRBJ2-3; D unresolved. CDR3 size: 14 residues. Per the germline V gene, CDR1 is MGHDK and CDR2 is SYGVNS. V lost 0 bases and J lost 5, with 9 bases in between. Here the CDR3 DNA reads TGTGCCAGCAGTGAATATCGTTCGGGAGATACGCAGTATTTT. This codes for CASSEYRSGDTQYF.

About this clone: Relative to the germline gene, one junction end is altered; a read error may explain this. The sample contains more than one DNA sequence encoding this CDR3. The chain links TRBV2 to TRBJ2-3, with TRBD1 identical over 8 bases. The V gene's germline CDR1 is SNHLY and CDR2 FYNNEI. This CDR3 is 15 amino acids long. Here the CDR3 DNA reads TGCGCCAGCCTTGGTGATCAGGGGGCAGCAGATACGCAGTATTTT. This encodes CASLGDQGAADTQYF.

This clone was detected only once. The chain is built from TRBV4-2 and TRBJ2-5, with 10 bases identical to TRBD2. The CDR3 sequence is 16 residues long. V lost 1 base and J lost 2; bases outside the gene matches: 4. CDR1 is LGHNA and CDR2 is YNFKEQ in the germline V gene. CDR3 loop: CASSQGAGGWQETQYF. The CDR3 DNA reads as TGTGCCAGCAGCCAAGGAGCGGGAGGGTGGCAAGAGACCCAGTACTTC.

The gene calls are TRBV19 and TRBJ1-5, with D possibly being TRBD1 (6 bases). The V end lost 5 bases, the J end lost 7 bases, and 12 bases lay between the germline ends. This CDR3 contains 13 residues. Germline assignment: CDR1 LNHDA and CDR2 SQIVND (reference sequence). CDR3 nucleotides: TGTGCCAGTAGTGAGGGGGTAGGGCAGCCCCAGCATTTT. It yields the protein CASSEGVGQPQHF.

The gene calls are TRBV4-2 and TRBJ2-7, with TRBD2 matching over 8 bases. The CDR3 length is 15 residues. The V gene's germline CDR1 is LGHNA and CDR2 YNFKEQ. Trimming cost V 0 bases and J 2 bases; bases outside gene matches: 3. DNA for the CDR3: TGTGCCAGCAGCCAAGAATGGCGGGGGGCCTACGAGCAGTACTTC. Protein: CASSQEWRGAYEQYF.

This clone has only a few counts. The chain is built from TRBV2 and TRBJ2-1; no firm D call. The CDR3 totals 14 residues. Germline V gene data show CDR1 as SNHLY and CDR2 as FYNNEI. V lost 1 base and J 7 bases, leaving 11 bases between the germline ends. The CDR3 DNA sequence: TGTGCCAGCAGTGAAGGTCCCCTCAGAAATGAGCAGTTCTTC. As protein: CASSEGPLRNEQFF. Filled out from reference TRBV2 and TRBJ2-1, the complete variable domain reads EPEVTQTPSHQVTQMGQEVILRCVPISNHLYFYWYRQILGQKVEFLVSFYNNEISEKSEIFDDQFSVERPDGSNFTLKIRSTKLEDSAMYFCASSEGPLRNEQFFGPGTRLTVL.

This chain connects TRBV18 to TRBJ1-5; no reliable D call. This CDR3 spans 16 amino acids. Trimming took off 3 bases at V and 2 bases at J, with 14 bases between the two ends. Germline assignment: CDR1 KGHSH and CDR2 LQKENI. This CDR3 reads CASSPTPSEGNQPQHF. The CDR3 DNA reads TGTGCCAGCTCACCTACCCCCTCGGAGGGCAATCAGCCCCAGCATTTT.

This clone occurred once. The rearrangement joins TRBV7-2 to TRBJ2-1; 11 nucleotides match TRBD2. This CDR3 contains 16 residues. V shed 5 bases, J shed 4 bases, and the junction held 7 bases outside the gene matches. The germline gives CDR1 SGHTA, CDR2 FQGNSA. CDR3 sequence (DNA): TGTGCCAGCAGCCCTACCGGGACTAGCGGTTACAATGAGCAGTTCTTC. Translated, it gives CASSPTGTSGYNEQFF.

The CDR3 coding sequence is TGTGCCAGTAGGGAGGCTGCCGGGGAGCTGTTTTTT. It translates to CASREAAGELFF. The V gene is TRBV19, the J gene TRBJ2-2; TRBD2 might be the D (5 bases). This CDR3 is built from 12 residues. The germline V gene has CDR1 LNHDA and CDR2 SQIVND (reference sequence). The V end lost 6 bases, the J end lost 6 bases, and 8 bases lay between the germline ends.

The CDR3 is CASSQYGLNTEAFF. CDR3 coding DNA: TGCGCCAGCAGCCAATACGGGTTGAACACTGAAGCTTTCTTT. The gene calls are TRBV4-3 and TRBJ1-1; D unclear. Germline V gene lookup returns CDR1 LGHNA and CDR2 YSLEER. This CDR3 is built from 14 residues. The V end lost 2 bases, the J end lost 0 bases, and 7 bases lay between the germline ends.

V is TRBV19 and J is TRBJ1-1; TRBD1 agrees at 7 bases. Germline CDR1 LNHDA, CDR2 SQIVND (reference sequence). V was clipped by 5 bases and J by 2 bases; unmatched bases: 8. The CDR3 has 15 amino acids. DNA for the CDR3: TGTGCCAGTAGTGATGGGACAGTTCCTAACACTGAAGCTTTCTTT. The encoded protein is CASSDGTVPNTEAFF.